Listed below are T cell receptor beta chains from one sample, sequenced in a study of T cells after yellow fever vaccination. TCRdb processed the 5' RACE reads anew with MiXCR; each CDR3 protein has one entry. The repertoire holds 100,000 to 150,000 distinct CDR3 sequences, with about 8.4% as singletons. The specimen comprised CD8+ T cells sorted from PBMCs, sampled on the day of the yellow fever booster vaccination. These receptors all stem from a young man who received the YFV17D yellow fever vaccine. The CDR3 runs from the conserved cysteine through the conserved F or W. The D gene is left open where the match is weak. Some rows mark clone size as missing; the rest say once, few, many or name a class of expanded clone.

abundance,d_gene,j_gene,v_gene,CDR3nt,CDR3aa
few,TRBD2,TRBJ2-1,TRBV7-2,TGTGCCAGCAGCGTCAGCGGGGGGTTGAACAATGAGCAGTTCTTC,CASSVSGGLNNEQFF
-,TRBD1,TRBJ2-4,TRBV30,TGTGCCTGGAGCCGACAGGGCGGAGACATTCAGTACTTC,CAWSRQGGDIQYF
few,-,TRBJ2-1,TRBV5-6,TGTGCCAGCAGCTTGAGATGGGCTGGGGATGAGCAGTTCTTC,CASSLRWAGDEQFF
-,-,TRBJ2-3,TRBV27,TGTGCCAGCAGTTTATCGCTGGGTCGGGCAGATACGCAGTATTTT,CASSLSLGRADTQYF
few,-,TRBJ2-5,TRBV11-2,TGTGCCAGCAGCTTTTCTGGGTTGGGGGGAGAGACCCAGTACTTC,CASSFSGLGGETQYF
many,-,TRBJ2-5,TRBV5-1,TGCGCCAGCAGCTACCGGGACGGTCGTCGGGAGACCCAGTACTTC,CASSYRDGRRETQYF
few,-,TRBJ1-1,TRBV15,TGTGCCACCAGCAGAGATACAGGGCACACTGAAGCTTTCTTT,CATSRDTGHTEAFF
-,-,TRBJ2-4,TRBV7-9,TGTGCCAGCAGTCGTAGGGACGGAAAAAACATTCAGTACTTC,CASSRRDGKNIQYF
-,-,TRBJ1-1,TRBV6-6,TGTGCCAGCAGTGGGGGGACTGAAGCTTTCTTT,CASSGGTEAFF
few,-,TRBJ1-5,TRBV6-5,TGTGCCAGCAGTTACAGGGGAGGTCAGCCCCAGCATTTT,CASSYRGGQPQHF
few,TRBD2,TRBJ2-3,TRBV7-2,TGTGCCAGCAGCTTGGGACTAGCGGGGGGTAATACGCAGTATTTT,CASSLGLAGGNTQYF
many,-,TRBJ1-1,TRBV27,TGTGCCAGCAGTACCCTGCCCCCGAACACTGAAGCTTTCTTT,CASSTLPPNTEAFF
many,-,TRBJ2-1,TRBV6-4,TGTGCCAGCAGTTTTCGGGGGAACTACAATGAGCAGTTCTTC,CASSFRGNYNEQFF
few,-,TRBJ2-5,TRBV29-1,TGCAGTTTTCTTCGGGATGAGACCCAGTACTTC,CSFLRDETQYF
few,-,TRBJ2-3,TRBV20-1,TGCAGTGCTAGAGCCCCGATCGGGGGAGATACGCAGTATTTT,CSARAPIGGDTQYF
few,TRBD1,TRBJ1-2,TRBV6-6,TGTGCCAGCAGCGAAGACAGGGTTGGCTACACCTTC,CASSEDRVGYTF
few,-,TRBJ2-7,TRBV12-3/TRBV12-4,TGTGCCAGCACCGGGGTCCTCCTCGAGCAGTACTTC,CASTGVLLEQYF
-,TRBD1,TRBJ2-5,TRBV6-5,TGTGCCAGCAGTAACTACCAGGACAGGGGAGAAGAGACCCAGTACTTC,CASSNYQDRGEETQYF
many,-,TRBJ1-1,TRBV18,TGTGCCAGCTCACCACAGAACACTGAAGCTTTCTTT,CASSPQNTEAFF
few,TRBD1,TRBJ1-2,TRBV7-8,TGTGCCAGCAGCTTAGCGAGGGAGGGGGCGTCCTATGGCTACACCTTC,CASSLAREGASYGYTF
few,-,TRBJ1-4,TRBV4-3,TGCGCCAGCAGCCCCCGGGACCTCGACTTTGGGGAAAAACTGTTTTTT,CASSPRDLDFGEKLFF
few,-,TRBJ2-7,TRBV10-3,TGTGCCATCAGTGGCTCCCTGGGGGGAGACGAGCAGTACTTC,CAISGSLGGDEQYF
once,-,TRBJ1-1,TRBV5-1,TGCGCCAGCATAGGGATCCCGAACACTGAAGCTTTCTTT,CASIGIPNTEAFF
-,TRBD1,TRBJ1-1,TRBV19,TGTGCCAGTAGCAAACAGGGGATGACTGAAGCTTTCTTT,CASSKQGMTEAFF
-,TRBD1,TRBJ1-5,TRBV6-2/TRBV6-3,TGTGCCAGCAGTTACCCGGACAGGGTCGTTCAGCCCCAGCATTTT,CASSYPDRVVQPQHF
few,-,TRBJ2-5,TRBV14,TGTGCCAGCAGCCAGGGTCAGAAGGAGACCCAGTACTTC,CASSQGQKETQYF
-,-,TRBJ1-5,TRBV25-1,TGTGCCAGCAGTGAACGAAGCTTTAATCAGCCCCAGCATTTT,CASSERSFNQPQHF
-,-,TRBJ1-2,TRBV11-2,TGTGCCAGCAGCCTCCCGGGTCCTCTTAACTATGGCTACACCTTC,CASSLPGPLNYGYTF
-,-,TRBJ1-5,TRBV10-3,TGTGCCATCAGTTATGGTGGGGACGGGGATCAGCCCCAGCATTTT,CAISYGGDGDQPQHF
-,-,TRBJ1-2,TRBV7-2,TGTGCCAGCAGCTTAGCGTTCCGGGGCGAGGATGGCTACACCTTC,CASSLAFRGEDGYTF
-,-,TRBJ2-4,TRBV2,TGTGCCAGCAGTGAGTTCCCCCCGAGCGCCAAAAACATTCAGTACTTC,CASSEFPPSAKNIQYF
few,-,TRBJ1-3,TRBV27,TGTGCCAGCAGGGACAGCCTATGGACCATATATTTT,CASRDSLWTIYF
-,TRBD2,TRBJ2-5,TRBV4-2,TGTGCCAGCAGCCAAGAACAGGCGGGGGGGCGGGAGACCCAGTACTTC,CASSQEQAGGRETQYF
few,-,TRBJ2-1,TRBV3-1,TGTGCCAGCAGCCCACGGCTAGGAGTGGGCAATGAGCAGTTCTTC,CASSPRLGVGNEQFF
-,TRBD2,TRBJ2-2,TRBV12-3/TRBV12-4,TGTGCCAGCACCGGGGGGGCCGGAAGCGGGGAGCTGTTTTTT,CASTGGAGSGELFF
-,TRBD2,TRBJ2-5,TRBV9,TGTGCCAGCAGCGCAGCGGGGGTACAAGAGACCCAGTACTTC,CASSAAGVQETQYF
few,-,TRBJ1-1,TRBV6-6,TGTGCCAGCAGTGCCCGGCGACAGAACACTGAAGCTTTCTTT,CASSARRQNTEAFF
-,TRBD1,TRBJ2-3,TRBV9,TGTGCCAGCAGCGCGACAGGGCCGACAGATACGCAGTATTTT,CASSATGPTDTQYF
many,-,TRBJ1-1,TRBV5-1,TGCGCCAGCAGCCCGTCGACAGGCACTGAAGCTTTCTTT,CASSPSTGTEAFF
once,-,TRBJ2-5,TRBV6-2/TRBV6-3,TGTGCCAGCAAGGGAGAGGGGACCCAGTACTTC,CASKGEGTQYF
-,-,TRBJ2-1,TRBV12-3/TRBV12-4,TGTGCCAGCAGTCCGATAGAGGCCTATGAGCAGTTCTTC,CASSPIEAYEQFF
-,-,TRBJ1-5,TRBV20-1,TGCAGTGCTAGACGAGGCCAGAGCAATCAGCCCCAGCATTTT,CSARRGQSNQPQHF
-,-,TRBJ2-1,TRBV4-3,TGCGCCAGCAGCCAAGTTGCGGGGTACAATGAGCAGTTCTTC,CASSQVAGYNEQFF
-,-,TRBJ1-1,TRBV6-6,TGTGCCAGCGTGGAGGGGAACACTGAAGCTTTCTTT,CASVEGNTEAFF
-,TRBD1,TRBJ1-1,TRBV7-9,TGTGCCAGCAGCGCGAGGGACAGAATGAACACTGAAGCTTTCTTT,CASSARDRMNTEAFF
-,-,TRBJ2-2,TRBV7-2,TGTGCCAGCAGCTTAGCTGGGTTGTACGCCGGGGAGCTGTTTTTT,CASSLAGLYAGELFF
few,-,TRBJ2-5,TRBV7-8,TGTGCCAGCAGCTTAGAAGGGGGAGGGAGAGAGACCCAGTACTTC,CASSLEGGGRETQYF